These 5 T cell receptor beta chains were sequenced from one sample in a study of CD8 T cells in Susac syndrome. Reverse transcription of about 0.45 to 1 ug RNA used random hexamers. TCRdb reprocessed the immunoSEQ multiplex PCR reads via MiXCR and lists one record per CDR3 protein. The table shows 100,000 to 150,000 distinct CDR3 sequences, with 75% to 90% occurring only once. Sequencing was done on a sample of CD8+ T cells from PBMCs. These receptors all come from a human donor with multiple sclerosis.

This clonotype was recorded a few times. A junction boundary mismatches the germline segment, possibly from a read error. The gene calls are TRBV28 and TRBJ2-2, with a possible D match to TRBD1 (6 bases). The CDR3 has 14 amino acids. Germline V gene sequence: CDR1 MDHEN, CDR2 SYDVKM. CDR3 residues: CASWQGRNNGELFF. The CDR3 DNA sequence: TGTGCCAGCTGGCAGGGGCGAAACAACGGGGAGCTGTTTTTT.

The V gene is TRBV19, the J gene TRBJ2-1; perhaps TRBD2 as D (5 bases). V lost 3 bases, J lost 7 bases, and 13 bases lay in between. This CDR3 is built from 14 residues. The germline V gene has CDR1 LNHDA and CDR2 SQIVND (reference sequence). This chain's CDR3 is CASSIGLFPNEQFF. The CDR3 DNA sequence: TGTGCCAGTAGTATTGGACTTTTCCCTAATGAGCAGTTCTTC.

The CDR3: CASSLGAGGGEQYF. CDR3 sequence (DNA): TGTGCCAGCAGTTTAGGGGCAGGGGGTGGCGAGCAGTACTTC. The chain carries TRBV12-3 or TRBV12-4 and TRBJ2-7, with 7 bases lining up with TRBD1. V gave up 1 base and J gave up 6 bases; unmatched junction bases: 6. This CDR3 spans 14 amino acids.

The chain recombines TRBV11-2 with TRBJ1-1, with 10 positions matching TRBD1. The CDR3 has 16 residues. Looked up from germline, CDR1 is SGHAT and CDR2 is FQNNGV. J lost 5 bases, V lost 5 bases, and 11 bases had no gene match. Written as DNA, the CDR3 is TGTGCCAGCAGCCCCTGGGACAGGGGAAGGAGGACTGAAGCTTTCTTT. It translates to CASSPWDRGRRTEAFF.

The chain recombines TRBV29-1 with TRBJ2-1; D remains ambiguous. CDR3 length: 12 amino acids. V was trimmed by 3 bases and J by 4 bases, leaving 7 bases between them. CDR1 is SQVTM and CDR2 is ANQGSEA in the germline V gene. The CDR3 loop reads CSVESRYNEQFF. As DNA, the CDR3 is TGCAGCGTTGAGAGCCGGTACAATGAGCAGTTCTTC.